The TCR gamma chain under discussion was sequenced for a study of gammadelta T cells in human blood. The sample holds a few counts of this clone. A much larger clonotype is one base distant, so this may be a read error. TCRdb processed the RT-PCR reads again with the CATT caller. Of roughly 200 gamma-chain clones in the sample, 5.5% to 6.5% are singletons; the top ten hold around 46%. Germline lookup yields CDR1 VENAVY and CDR2 YDSYNSRV. This CDR3 spans 12 amino acids. The sequenced sample consisted of non-Vgamma9Vdelta2 gamma-delta T cells from infant blood. The source is a human donor. The V and J genes are TRGV8 and TRGJ1 or TRGJ2. The CDR3 spells CATWDKYYKKLF. CDR3 nucleotides: TGTGCCACCTGGGATAAGTATTATAAGAAGCTCTTT.